These 22 T cell receptor beta chains were sequenced from one sample in a study of blood T cell repertoires in COVID-19. Method: immunoSEQ multiplex PCR; TCRdb's copy keeps in-frame clones and lacks some. The sample holds around 200,000 clones, 80% to 90% seen once. Sequencing was carried out using PBMCs or T cells enriched from blood (not recorded which). The receptors shown here come from a woman aged 45-60 years in a cohort exposed to, infected with or recovered from COVID-19 (not recorded which).

The CDR3, as DNA: TGTGCCAGCAGTTTATCACAGAACCTTCATCAGCCCCAGCATTTT. It specifies CASSLSQNLHQPQHF. The chain links TRBV27 to TRBJ1-5, with no clear D. With 0 bases removed from V and 5 bases from J, the gap between germline ends came to 11 bases. From germline, CDR1 is MNHEY and CDR2 SMNVEV (reference sequence). The CDR3 consists of 15 residues.

This clone was picked up a small number of times. The gene calls are TRBV7-3 and TRBJ1-2, with 8 bases fitting TRBD1. Germline lookup yields CDR1 SGHTA and CDR2 FQGTGA. The junction had 6 bases not matched to a gene; V was cut back by 2 bases and J by 4 bases. The CDR3 spans 15 residues. The CDR3 DNA follows: TGTGCCAGCAGCTTATTCCCCGGACAGGGCTATGGCTACACCTTC. It codes for CASSLFPGQGYGYTF. Based on the CDR3 plus reference TRBV7-3 and TRBJ1-2, the full variable domain is GAGVSQTPSNKVTEKGKYVELRCDPISGHTALYWYRQSLGQGPEFLIYFQGTGAADDSGLPNDRFFAVRPEGSVSTLKIQRTERGDSAVYLCASSLFPGQGYGYTFGSGTRLTVV.

V and J are TRBV2 and TRBJ2-3; 12 bases line up with TRBD2. CDR3 size: 16 residues. Trimming took 6 bases from V and 6 from J; bases not matched to a gene: 10. The germline V gene encodes CDR1 SNHLY and CDR2 FYNNEI. The CDR3, as DNA: TGTGCCAGCAGACCCTCTAGCGGGGGGGCCTGGGATACGCAGTATTTT. It translates to CASRPSSGGAWDTQYF.

The gene calls are TRBV6-5 and TRBJ2-5, with 8 bases fitting TRBD2. Trimming took 4 bases from V and 5 from J; bases not matched to a gene: 9. The CDR3 spans 15 residues. The germline gives CDR1 MNHEY, CDR2 SVGAGI. The CDR3 reads CASSSQRGGFETQYF. The CDR3 region has the DNA TGTGCCAGCAGTTCGCAACGGGGGGGCTTTGAGACCCAGTACTTC.

The chain has TRBV7-3 and TRBJ1-1; D gene uncertain. Trimming removed 5 bases at V and 8 bases at J, with 15 bases between. The CDR3 consists of 13 residues. CDR1 SGHTA and CDR2 FQGTGA come from the germline V gene. For the CDR3, the DNA is TGTGCCAGCAGCCCCAGAGGGATCAGGGAAGCTTTCTTT. Encoded protein: CASSPRGIREAFF.

V usage is TRBV7-2 and J usage is TRBJ2-3; tentative D call: TRBD2 (5 bases). There are 15 residues in the CDR3. The germline CDR1 and CDR2 sequences are SGHTA and FQGNSA. The ends were cut back, 4 bases at V and 0 bases at J, with 11 bases in the middle. The CDR3 reads CASSWSGSSTDTQYF. The CDR3 coding sequence is TGTGCCAGCAGCTGGAGCGGTTCTAGCACAGATACGCAGTATTTT.

The rearrangement links TRBV5-1 to TRBJ2-5; weak D call: TRBD1 (5 bases). CDR1 and CDR2 (germline): SGHRS, YFSETQ. V lost 5 bases and J 2 bases, leaving 7 bases between the germline ends. CDR3 size: 12 residues. The CDR3 DNA is TGCGCCAGCAGGACAGAGCAAGAGACCCAGTACTTC. This encodes CASRTEQETQYF. Full variable domain (outside the CDR3, taken from reference TRBV5-1 and TRBJ2-5): KAGVTQTPRYLIKTRGQQVTLSCSPISGHRSVSWYQQTPGQGLQFLFEYFSETQRNKGNFPGRFSGRQFSNSRSEMNVSTLELGDSALYLCASRTEQETQYFGPGTRLLVL.

This chain uses TRBV7-2 with TRBJ2-3; the match to TRBD2 covers 9 bases. Germline CDR1 reads SGHTA; CDR2 reads FQGNSA. After removal of 5 bases from V and 6 bases from J, the junction contained 12 bases not matched to a gene. This CDR3 is built from 16 residues. The CDR3 is CASSLSGGHGADTQYF. The CDR3 coding sequence is TGTGCCAGCAGCCTTAGCGGGGGCCATGGGGCGGATACGCAGTATTTT.

The J gene is TRBJ2-1, the V gene TRBV5-1; no clear D. Between the trimmed V and J ends, which lost 0 bases and 4 bases, there was a span of 11 bases. This CDR3 comprises 15 residues. Germline CDR1 and CDR2: SGHRS and YFSETQ. CDR3 DNA: TGCGCCAGCAGCTTGGCCGAATACGGTTACAATGAGCAGTTCTTC. It yields the protein CASSLAEYGYNEQFF.

The rearrangement links TRBV3-1 (or the pseudogene TRBV3-2) to TRBJ1-2, with 8 bases fitting TRBD1. Germline assignment: CDR1 LGHDT and CDR2 YNNKEL (reference sequence). The CDR3 consists of 15 residues. V lost 4 bases to trimming and J lost 5 bases; unmatched junction nucleotides: 9. DNA of the CDR3: TGTGCCAGCAGCCTAGGACCCAGGGGGCAATATGGCTACACCTTC. It is translated as CASSLGPRGQYGYTF.

The gene calls are TRBV2 and TRBJ2-1; 11 nucleotides align to TRBD2. The CDR3 is made up of 15 amino acids. After removal of 3 bases from V and 9 bases from J, the junction contained 7 bases not matched to a gene. CDR1 and CDR2 from the germline V gene are SNHLY and FYNNEI. This chain's CDR3 is CASSDVTSGGGEQFF. For the CDR3, the DNA is TGTGCCAGCAGTGATGTTACTAGCGGGGGAGGTGAGCAGTTCTTC.

The chain is built from TRBV24-1 and TRBJ1-2; 7 bases map to TRBD1. J lost 5 bases, V lost 7 bases, and 6 bases had no gene match. The germline gives CDR1 KGHDR, CDR2 SFDVKD. The CDR3 is made up of 13 amino acids. CDR3 nucleotides: TGTGCCACCAGCAGGGACAGAGGTTATGGCTACACCTTC. As protein: CATSRDRGYGYTF.

The chain joins TRBV7-9 to TRBJ1-2, with TRBD1 matching 7 bases. V was clipped by 4 bases and J by 3 bases; unmatched bases: 2. This CDR3 comprises 13 residues. Germline values: CDR1 SEHNR, CDR2 FQNEAQ (reference sequence). DNA of the CDR3: TGTGCCAGCAGCTCTGACAGGGACTATGGCTACACCTTC. The encoded protein is CASSSDRDYGYTF.

The chain has TRBV2 and TRBJ1-2; D not certain. This CDR3 has 13 residues. Trimming removed 0 bases from V and 5 bases from J, with 7 bases in between. The germline CDR1 and CDR2 sequences are SNHLY and FYNNEI. DNA for the CDR3: TGTGCCAGCAGTGAAGCAGGGAGTTATGGCTACACCTTC. As protein: CASSEAGSYGYTF.

The gene calls are TRBV10-1 and TRBJ1-2; D possibly corresponds to TRBD1 (5 bases). Trimming left V 4 bases short and J 6 bases short, with 15 bases between. The CDR3 extends over 14 amino acids. Germline V gives CDR1 WNHNN, CDR2 SYGVQD (reference sequence). The CDR3 protein is CASSVPCGGDGYTF. The CDR3 coding sequence is TGCGCCAGCAGTGTGCCCTGCGGGGGGGATGGCTACACCTTC.

J is TRBJ2-2 and V is TRBV5-1; 10 nucleotides line up with TRBD1. The CDR3 runs to 15 residues. V dropped 8 bases and J dropped 1; count of bases not matched to a gene: 5. From germline, CDR1 is SGHRS and CDR2 YFSETQ. For the CDR3, the DNA is TGCGCCAGTAGGGGGACAGGGGTGAACACCGGGGAGCTGTTTTTT. This codes for CASRGTGVNTGELFF.

This sequence joins TRBV7-2 and TRBJ1-3, with D possibly TRBD1 on 5 matching bases. CDR1 is SGHTA and CDR2 is FQGNSA in the germline V gene. V gave up 5 bases and J gave up 0 bases, with 11 bases separating them. The length of the CDR3 is 15 residues. CDR3 nucleotide sequence: TGTGCCAGCAGCATATCCAGGGCCTCTGGAAACACCATATATTTT. As protein: CASSISRASGNTIYF.

The chain carries TRBV6-5 and TRBJ1-3, with unresolved D. The CDR3 totals 14 residues. The germline V gene encodes CDR1 MNHEY and CDR2 SVGAGI. The ends were cut back, 2 bases at V and 4 bases at J, with 9 bases in the middle. Here the CDR3 reads CASSYNRDGNTIYF. The CDR3 nucleotides read TGTGCCAGCAGTTACAACAGAGACGGAAACACCATATATTTT.

The CDR3 DNA reads as TGTGCCTGGAGTCGGACAGGGCCGACCGGGGAGCTGTTTTTT. Amino acids: CAWSRTGPTGELFF. The chain employs TRBV30 and TRBJ2-2; TRBD1 agrees at 8 bases. V trimming: 2 bases; J trimming: 5 bases; junction bases outside the gene matches: 4. Germline loops: CDR1 GTSNPN, CDR2 SVGIG (reference sequence). This CDR3 has 14 amino acids.

The chain is built from TRBV18 and TRBJ2-7; 10 bases agree with TRBD2. Looked up from germline, CDR1 is KGHSH and CDR2 is LQKENI. J lost 3 bases, V lost 0 bases, and 2 bases had no gene match. This CDR3 region has 15 residues. CDR3 residues: CASSPPLAGVYEQYF. The CDR3 DNA reads TGTGCCAGCTCACCACCCCTAGCGGGGGTCTACGAGCAGTACTTC.

The chain's CDR3 is CAWSVSGVGYTF. CDR3 nucleotide sequence: TGTGCCTGGAGTGTATCAGGGGTCGGCTACACCTTC. This rearrangement joins TRBV30 to TRBJ1-2; possible D gene TRBD1, 6 bases. Germline V gene data show CDR1 as GTSNPN and CDR2 as SVGIG (reference sequence). This CDR3 region has 12 residues. The ends were cut back, 0 bases at V and 8 bases at J, with 10 bases in the middle.

V and J are TRBV7-6 and TRBJ2-5; weak D call: TRBD2 (7 bases). Germline values: CDR1 SGHVS, CDR2 FNYEAQ. Trimming took 0 bases from V and 4 from J, leaving 12 bases between them. The CDR3 is made up of 15 amino acids. The CDR3 nucleotides are TGTGCCAGCAGCTTAGCGGGGGGGCCGAGAGAGACCCAGTACTTC. Its protein is CASSLAGGPRETQYF.